This TCR beta chain was found in a study of tissue T cells after allogeneic stem cell transplantation. Study results and limitations: Shared clones across patients were few; motif clustering revealed tissue-specific shared signatures. Anatomically similar tissues had similar TCR repertoires within each patient.

TCRbeta CDR3 was sequenced at survey depth with template counts. Sequencing used immunoSEQ multiplex PCR; TCRdb keeps in-frame clones, though not all of them. The sample lists some 24,000 clones; 73% were seen once. Retrospectively chosen non-transplant comparators had other cancers and at least five gastrointestinal samples, without known gastrointestinal disease. This CDR3 region has 11 residues. Germline CDR1 reads SNHLY; CDR2 reads FYNNEI. With 9 bases removed from V and 9 bases from J, the gap between germline ends came to 12 bases. This clone was counted between two and nine times. Its antigen is still unknown.

The material was tissue from the ileum, obtained at autopsy. The rearrangement uses TRBV2 and TRBJ2-1; unclear D gene. The TCR comes from a female donor aged 60 or older with lung cancer. CDR3 in amino acids: CASSLQSEQFF. In DNA form, the CDR3 reads TGTGCCAGTTCGCTGCAGTCTGAGCAGTTCTTC.